This TCR beta chain was found in a study of T-cell reconstitution after alpha-beta-depleted transplantation in children. This clonotype was found a few times. The germline V and J ends were trimmed by 0 bases and 0 bases, with 10 bases remaining between them. The CDR3 runs to 16 residues. The germline gives CDR1 LGHNA, CDR2 YNFKEQ. Unique molecular identifiers were built into the TCRbeta library. TCRdb re-derived calls from the PCR reads in MiXCR, one entry per CDR3 protein. The sample has about 200,000 distinct CDR3 sequences, more than 12% seen once. The rearrangement uses TRBV4-2 and TRBJ2-3; D may be TRBD1 (6 bases). The specimen was PBMCs from the stem cell graft donor, collected from the stem cell graft. This TCR derives from a human donor who donated a stem cell graft to a child with acute lymphoblastic leukemia. The CDR3 loop is CASSQDRGGSTDTQYF. CDR3 in DNA: TGTGCCAGCAGCCAAGATAGAGGGGGTAGCACAGATACGCAGTATTTT.